Here is one TCR beta chain with its context. Original methodology: Reference gene primer amplification in the assay estimated nucleated cell counts. Generated by immunoSEQ multiplex PCR, the TCRdb table keeps only in-frame clones and is missing some. V and J calls plus clone size are reproduced from that table; the DNA served to infer D and trimming. The profile shows under 60,000 clones, 75% to 90% of them singletons. The data originate from a study of blood T cell repertoires in COVID-19. Study-wide background: Italy, Spain and the United States were the sources of the convalescent and acute COVID-19 samples. T cells, B-cell-depleted T cells, or PBMCs supplied cDNA or gDNA.

With 3 bases removed from V and 4 bases from J, the gap between germline ends came to 15 bases. From germline, CDR1 is MNHEY and CDR2 SMNVEV (reference sequence). This CDR3 comprises 15 residues. This clonotype was obtained from a human donor with acute or convalescent COVID-19. The donor label of this sample is uncertain. The sample comprised peripheral blood. The chain has TRBV27 and TRBJ1-2; possibly TRBD1 for D (5 bases). CDR3 amino acids: CASSFDWEGSYGYTF. CDR3 nucleotide sequence: TGTGCCAGCAGTTTTGATTGGGAGGGGTCCTATGGCTACACCTTC.